Listed here are 21 T cell receptor beta chains from one sample, sequenced in a study of T cells in Graves' hyperthyroidism and ophthalmopathy. Using RNA transcripts as the source, TCR beta CDR3 regions were amplified. During a first-round RT-PCR of the TCR CDR3, the HTBI primer set was used. TCRdb re-called the multiplex PCR reads through MiXCR, storing one row per CDR3 protein. The sample lists hundreds of thousands of distinct CDR3 sequences, about 14% occurring once. Sample: blood. All receptors come from a man aged 45-60 years with Graves' ophthalmopathy.

The chain is built from TRBV20-1 and TRBJ2-7, with D perhaps given as TRBD1 or TRBD2 (5 bases each). The CDR3 covers 11 residues. Germline V gene sequence: CDR1 DFQATT, CDR2 SNEGSKA (reference sequence). V was cut by 3 bases and J by 7 bases, with 10 bases left in between. In DNA, the CDR3 is TGCAGTGCTAGGGTTTGGGGGGAGCAGTACTTC. Translating gives CSARVWGEQYF.

The genes are TRBV7-2 and TRBJ2-2, with D perhaps matching TRBD2 (6 bases). Trimming took off 7 bases at V and 3 bases at J, with 18 bases between the two ends. Germline loops: CDR1 SGHTA, CDR2 FQGNSA. CDR3 length: 16 amino acids. This chain's CDR3 is CASKEEAGPYTGELFF. Written as DNA, the CDR3 is TGTGCCAGCAAAGAGGAGGCGGGACCGTACACCGGGGAGCTGTTTTTT.

This clonotype was counted many times. The chain recombines TRBV11-2 with TRBJ1-3, with no clear D. V lost 5 bases, J lost 6 bases, and 29 bases lay in between. The CDR3 length is 19 residues. Germline V gene lookup returns CDR1 SGHAT and CDR2 FQNNGV. CDR3 in amino acids: CASSVNRLGFGARANTIYF. The CDR3 DNA sequence: TGTGCCAGCAGCGTAAACAGATTAGGGTTCGGCGCTCGTGCAAACACCATATATTTT.

Concerning this clonotype: The junction does not match germline at one end; this may be a read error. The V and J genes are TRBV27 and TRBJ2-2; possible D gene TRBD2, 5 bases. Germline CDR1 MNHEY, CDR2 SMNVEV (reference sequence). This CDR3 has 14 amino acids. CDR3 in DNA: TGTGCCAGCAGTTTAAGGGTGAGGGCCGGGGAGCTGCTTTTT. It codes for CASSLRVRAGELLF.

Details on this clonotype: One base away lies a much larger clone, so this may be a sequencing read error. The chain is built from TRBV3-1 and TRBJ2-7, with D hard to call. CDR1 is LGHDT, CDR2 YNNKEL, per germline (reference sequence). The CDR3 covers 15 residues. The CDR3: CASGQGTAILYEQYF. CDR3 coding DNA: TGTGCCAGCGGCCAAGGCACAGCTATACTCTACGAGCAGTACTTC.

This clonotype was detected many times. The gene calls are TRBV5-1 and TRBJ1-1; 8 bases align to TRBD1. Germline V lookup: CDR1 SGHRS, CDR2 YFSETQ. The CDR3 runs to 13 residues. V lost 3 bases and J lost 4; bases outside the gene matches: 2. The CDR3 nucleotides read TGCGCCAGCAGCTACGACAGGGGCACTGAAGCTTTCTTT. Its protein is CASSYDRGTEAFF.

The rearrangement uses TRBV20-1 and TRBJ2-1; TRBD2 matches at 8 bases. V was pared by 6 bases and J by 2 bases, with 12 bases of the junction left unmatched. CDR3 size: 16 residues. Germline CDR1 DFQATT, CDR2 SNEGSKA (reference sequence). As DNA, the CDR3 is TGCAGTGCCCCCCATGGGCCGACTAGCGCCTACAATGAGCAGTTCTTC. The encoded protein is CSAPHGPTSAYNEQFF.

This chain joins TRBV4-1 and TRBJ1-6; D remains ambiguous. The CDR3 covers 16 residues. V dropped 4 bases and J dropped 5 bases, with 15 bases sitting between them. Per the germline V gene, CDR1 is MGHRA and CDR2 is YSYEKL. Here the CDR3 reads CASSRQLRLNNSPLHF. In DNA, the CDR3 is TGCGCCAGCAGCCGACAATTGCGGCTAAATAATTCACCCCTCCACTTT.

This clonotype has ten or more counts. The gene calls are TRBV30 and TRBJ2-3; unclear D gene. V was shortened by 0 bases and J by 14 bases, with 15 bases between the two germline ends. Germline CDR1 GTSNPN, CDR2 SVGIG (reference sequence). The CDR3 loop spans 12 amino acids. CDR3 in amino acids: CAWSVIRRAPYF. In DNA, the CDR3 is TGTGCCTGGAGTGTAATAAGGAGAGCGCCGTATTTT.

This clonotype was seen more than once but under ten times. The V and J genes are TRBV20-1 and TRBJ2-7; D is uncertain. Trimming stripped 6 bases from V and 2 bases from J, with 11 bases between. Per germline, CDR1 DFQATT and CDR2 SNEGSKA (reference sequence). The CDR3 sequence is 12 residues long. This CDR3 reads CSAYDDTYEQYF. The CDR3 coding sequence is TGCAGTGCATACGACGATACCTACGAGCAGTACTTC.

In its sample, this clonotype was seen many times. The chain combines TRBV28 with TRBJ2-7; TRBD2 agrees at 13 bases. The CDR3 has 18 residues. The V gene's germline CDR1 is MDHEN and CDR2 SYDVKM. With V trimmed by 4 bases and J by 3 bases, 12 bases remained unmatched. The CDR3 region has the DNA TGTGCCAGCAGTTCATACTCCACTAGCGGGAGGGCCCTCTACGAGCAGTACTTC. This sequence encodes CASSSYSTSGRALYEQYF.

A note on this clonotype: One end of the junction is discordant with germline, which a read error may explain. The chain links TRBV6-1 to TRBJ2-7, with D perhaps being TRBD1 or TRBD2 (6 bases each). CDR1 and CDR2 from the germline V gene are MNHNS and SASEGT. This CDR3 region has 15 residues. CDR3 sequence: CASREGRGRVSEQYF. The CDR3 bases are TGTGCCAGCAGAGAAGGCCGGGGGCGAGTCTCCGAGCAGTACTTC.

Ten or more counts support this clonotype. The chain employs TRBV19 and TRBJ2-5; D possibly corresponds to TRBD1 (5 bases). CDR1 is LNHDA, CDR2 SQIVND, per germline (reference sequence). With 3 bases removed from V and 1 base from J, the gap between germline ends came to 12 bases. This CDR3 contains 15 residues. The chain's CDR3 is CASSILGQSQETQYF. In DNA, the CDR3 is TGTGCCAGTAGTATCTTGGGGCAGTCCCAAGAGACCCAGTACTTC. Variable domain in full (rest from reference TRBV19 and TRBJ2-5): DGGITQSPKYLFRKEGQNVTLSCEQNLNHDAMYWYRQDPGQGLRLIYYSQIVNDFQKGDIAEGYSVSREKKESFPLTVTSAQKNPTAFYLCASSILGQSQETQYFGPGTRLLVL.

Ten or more counts support this clonotype. The rearrangement joins TRBV20-1 to TRBJ2-5; D is unresolved. The CDR3 contains 13 residues. Germline lookup yields CDR1 DFQATT and CDR2 SNEGSKA (reference sequence). Trimming took 5 bases from V and 2 from J, leaving 12 bases between them. This CDR3 is CSAVNYGQETQYF. The CDR3 region has the DNA TGCAGTGCTGTGAATTACGGACAAGAGACCCAGTACTTC.

In its sample, this clonotype was seen many times. The rearrangement joins TRBV7-2 to TRBJ2-1, with 14 positions matching TRBD2. From germline, CDR1 is SGHTA and CDR2 FQGNSA. Unmatched junction bases numbered 5, after V lost 5 bases and J lost 8 bases. The CDR3 runs 15 residues. The CDR3 reads CASSLGLAGVYEQFF. The DNA of the CDR3 is TGTGCCAGCAGCCTGGGACTAGCGGGAGTCTATGAGCAGTTCTTC.

This chain connects TRBV18 to TRBJ1-5; D unclear. The V end lost 4 bases, the J end lost 3 bases, and 16 bases lay between the germline ends. This CDR3 is 16 amino acids long. CDR1 and CDR2 from the germline V gene are KGHSH and LQKENI. This chain's CDR3 is CASSLTGDIYNQPQHF. The CDR3 nucleotides are TGTGCCAGCTCACTCACGGGAGACATTTACAATCAGCCCCAGCATTTT. The full variable domain, with the rest looked up from reference TRBV18 and TRBJ1-5, is NAGVMQNPRHLVRRRGQEARLRCSPMKGHSHVYWYRQLPEEGLKFMVYLQKENIIDESGMPKERFSAEFPKEGPSILRIQQVVRGDSAAYFCASSLTGDIYNQPQHFGDGTRLSIL.

This clonotype was seen many times. The chain joins TRBV11-3 to TRBJ2-7, with TRBD1 as a possible D gene (5 bases). Germline CDR1 SGHNT, CDR2 YENEEA. V gave up 5 bases and J gave up 3 bases, with 14 bases separating them. The CDR3 extends over 14 amino acids. In DNA form, the CDR3 reads TGTGCCAGCAGCCCCCCGACAGAAATCTACGAGCAGTACTTC. Protein product: CASSPPTEIYEQYF.

This clonotype was counted a few times. The chain is built from TRBV6-5 and TRBJ1-1; 7 nucleotides agree with TRBD1. Trimming at V came to 2 bases and at J to 8 bases, leaving 8 bases not matched to a gene. The CDR3 consists of 14 residues. Germline V gives CDR1 MNHEY, CDR2 SVGAGI. The CDR3 region is CASSYRGHYSEAFF. CDR3 nucleotides: TGTGCCAGCAGTTACAGGGGGCATTACAGCGAAGCTTTCTTT.

The chain recombines TRBV7-2 with TRBJ2-5; the D gene is possibly TRBD2 (5 bases). Trimming pared 1 base from V and 4 bases from J, leaving 13 bases between. The CDR3 length is 15 residues. CDR1 and CDR2 (germline): SGHTA, FQGNSA. The CDR3 coding sequence is TGTGCCAGCAGCTTAGACGGAGGAGTAGGAGAGACCCAGTACTTC. Protein sequence: CASSLDGGVGETQYF.

CDR3 bases: TGTGCCCGGGACAGGGGTGGCGGGAGGGCCGATGAGCAGTTCTTC. Translation gives CARDRGGGRADEQFF. The chain links TRBV30 to TRBJ2-1; D possibly corresponds to TRBD1 (10 bases). This CDR3 comprises 15 residues. Trimming pared 8 bases from V and 8 bases from J, leaving 25 bases between. In germline, CDR1 is GTSNPN, CDR2 SVGIG (reference sequence).

The table lists this clonotype with many counts. This chain links TRBV12-3 or TRBV12-4 with TRBJ1-1; TRBD1 aligns across 7 bases. The CDR3 spans 14 residues. V trimming: 7 bases; J trimming: 6 bases; junction bases outside the gene matches: 11. CDR3 loop: CASTLDRVVPEAFF. As DNA, the CDR3 is TGTGCCAGCACCCTAGACAGGGTTGTACCTGAAGCTTTCTTT.